One and the same sample provided the 32 T cell receptor beta chains below, sequenced in a study of human T cells and chemical hapten exposure. Regarding time point: patch test 2, 6 weeks after DPC sensitization. Stated treatment: therapeutic diphenylcyclopropenone sensitization with weekly scalp DPC. Each CDR3 protein gets one entry after TCRdb re-called the RACE reads with MiXCR. The sample records roughly 50,000 distinct CDR3 sequences, about 9.9% being singletons. Sequencing used whole blood, obtained in connection with sensitization to the hapten diphenylcyclopropenone (DPC). The receptors originated from a woman between 50 and 59 years old with alopecia areata. Some clones in this sample may be carry-over from other donors' samples.

This clonotype has more than one count but fewer than ten. The chain uses TRBV6-5 and TRBJ1-1; D gene unclear. The CDR3 consists of 11 residues. Trimming removed 7 bases from V and 1 base from J, with 4 bases in between. Germline values: CDR1 MNHEY, CDR2 SVGAGI. The CDR3, as DNA: TGTGCCAGCAACGCGAACACTGAAGCTTTCTTT. Protein product: CASNANTEAFF.

This clonotype was recorded at least ten times. V is TRBV5-1 and J is TRBJ1-4; unclear D gene. Trimming removed 2 bases at V and 5 bases at J, with 13 bases between. Germline assignment: CDR1 SGHRS and CDR2 YFSETQ. The CDR3 length is 15 residues. The CDR3 protein is CASSLDGLENEKLFF. DNA for the CDR3: TGCGCCAGCAGCTTAGATGGGTTGGAGAATGAAAAACTGTTTTTT.

This clonotype appeared a few times. This chain connects TRBV6-5 to TRBJ2-7, with 10 positions matching TRBD2. The germline gives CDR1 MNHEY, CDR2 SVGAGI. CDR3 length equals 15 residues. The junction had 2 bases not matched to a gene; V was cut back by 0 bases and J by 3 bases. The CDR3 protein is CASSYSPSGSYEQYF. The CDR3 DNA reads as TGTGCCAGCAGTTACTCGCCTAGCGGGAGCTACGAGCAGTACTTC.

CDR3 residues: CASSGGQSPLHF. The CDR3 coding sequence is TGTGCCAGCAGCGGGGGACAATCACCCCTCCACTTT. The V and J genes are TRBV7-9 and TRBJ1-6; D may be TRBD1 (6 bases). Looked up from germline, CDR1 is SEHNR and CDR2 is FQNEAQ (reference sequence). V was shortened by 5 bases and J by 10 bases, with 9 bases between the two germline ends. This CDR3 is built from 12 residues.

This clonotype was detected only a few times. The rearrangement uses TRBV7-8 and TRBJ1-2, with 7 bases lining up with TRBD1. CDR1 and CDR2 from the germline V gene are SGHVS and FQNEAQ. Trimming removed 8 bases from V and 0 bases from J; junction bases left unmatched: 6. The CDR3 extends over 14 amino acids. The CDR3 DNA sequence: TGTGCCAGCCGGGCCGGGACAGCTAACTATGGCTACACCTTC. Translating gives CASRAGTANYGYTF.

This clonotype was found a few times. The rearrangement links TRBV7-2 to TRBJ2-1; possible D gene TRBD2, 5 bases. This CDR3 spans 17 amino acids. The V and J ends lost 0 bases and 8 bases respectively, with 20 bases between them. CDR1 is SGHTA and CDR2 is FQGNSA in the germline V gene. CDR3 in amino acids: CASSLAVSGIARDEQFF. Here the CDR3 DNA reads TGTGCCAGCAGCTTAGCTGTCTCGGGGATTGCTAGGGATGAGCAGTTCTTC.

The rearrangement links TRBV18 to TRBJ2-7; D gene ambiguous. The CDR3 length is 13 residues. Trimming took 3 bases from V and 9 from J, leaving 15 bases between them. Germline V lookup: CDR1 KGHSH, CDR2 LQKENI. In nucleotides, the CDR3 is TGTGCCAGCTCACCTAGTTCTGGACGAGGGCAGTACTTC. Its translation is CASSPSSGRGQYF.

The chain carries TRBV19 and TRBJ2-1; 14 positions match TRBD2. The CDR3 is 16 amino acids. Trimming removed 3 bases from V and 6 bases from J; junction bases left unmatched: 4. Germline values: CDR1 LNHDA, CDR2 SQIVND (reference sequence). CDR3 DNA: TGTGCCAGTAGTATGACTAGCGGGGGGGCTCTCAATGAGCAGTTCTTC. The encoded protein is CASSMTSGGALNEQFF.

In this sample, this clonotype turned up a few times. The V call is TRBV28, the J call TRBJ1-1; maybe TRBD1 (5 bases). The V and J ends lost 0 bases and 1 base respectively, with 9 bases between them. The CDR3 has 15 residues. Germline V gene lookup returns CDR1 MDHEN and CDR2 SYDVKM. Written as DNA, the CDR3 is TGTGCCAGCAGTTTATGGACAGTTACGAACACTGAAGCTTTCTTT. Encoded protein: CASSLWTVTNTEAFF.

The chain couples TRBV13 to TRBJ2-7; 10 bases fit TRBD2. The CDR3 length is 14 residues. CDR1 is PRHDT, CDR2 FYEKMQ, per germline (reference sequence). V was pared by 4 bases and J by 7 bases, with 7 bases of the junction left unmatched. The CDR3 sequence: CASSWTSGMGEQYF. CDR3 DNA sequence: TGTGCCAGCAGCTGGACTAGCGGTATGGGGGAGCAGTACTTC.

This clonotype was seen a few times. The chain links TRBV18 to TRBJ2-7; 10 bases line up with TRBD1. This CDR3 has 15 amino acids. Germline values: CDR1 KGHSH, CDR2 LQKENI. The J segment lost 0 bases and the V segment lost 6 bases, leaving 5 bases of the junction unmatched. CDR3 protein: CASSPDRGSSYEQYF. The CDR3 DNA reads TGTGCCAGCTCCCCGGACAGGGGGAGCTCCTACGAGCAGTACTTC.

This clonotype has just a few counts. J is TRBJ2-1 and V is TRBV5-4; D is perhaps TRBD1 (5 bases). CDR1 and CDR2 (germline): SGHNT, YYREEE (reference sequence). CDR3 length: 13 amino acids. Trimming removed 5 bases at V and 5 bases at J, with 11 bases between. CDR3 region: CASRTDTDNEQFF. In nucleotides, the CDR3 is TGTGCCAGCAGGACGGACACCGACAATGAGCAGTTCTTC.

This clonotype was seen many times. The chain is built from TRBV12-3 or TRBV12-4 and TRBJ1-1; 7 bases agree with TRBD1. The CDR3 length is 14 residues. V lost 3 bases and J lost 1; bases outside the gene matches: 2. The CDR3 DNA is TGTGCCAGCAGTTTCGGACAGGAGAACACTGAAGCTTTCTTT. It encodes CASSFGQENTEAFF.

This clonotype has more than one count but fewer than ten. The V call is TRBV7-2, the J call TRBJ2-1; D is uncertain. This CDR3 is 14 amino acids long. V was cut by 5 bases and J by 5 bases, with 13 bases left in between. Germline V lookup: CDR1 SGHTA, CDR2 FQGNSA. CDR3 sequence (DNA): TGTGCCAGCAGCCCCAACTGGGTAAACAATGAGCAGTTCTTC. Its translation is CASSPNWVNNEQFF.

This clonotype showed up many times. The rearrangement joins TRBV11-2 to TRBJ2-3; D not certain. Trimming took 1 base from V and 1 from J, leaving 12 bases between them. The CDR3 is 16 residues long. Germline V CDR1 and CDR2: SGHAT, FQNNGV. The CDR3 sequence: CASSLATQAGTDTQYF. The CDR3 bases are TGTGCCAGCAGCTTAGCCACCCAGGCGGGCACAGATACGCAGTATTTT.

The chain couples TRBV6-6 to TRBJ1-1; 7 bases are a match to TRBD1. V shed 2 bases, J shed 4 bases, and the junction held 10 bases outside the gene matches. Germline V CDR1 and CDR2: MNHNY, SVGAGI (reference sequence). This CDR3 is built from 16 residues. The CDR3 DNA is TGTGCCAGCAGTTACAGGGGGCCCAGGTGGGGCACTGAAGCTTTCTTT. Translating gives CASSYRGPRWGTEAFF.

The V gene is TRBV28, the J gene TRBJ2-7, with a tentative D call TRBD1 (5 bases). The length of the CDR3 is 11 residues. V was trimmed by 5 bases and J by 5 bases, leaving 7 bases between them. From germline, CDR1 is MDHEN and CDR2 SYDVKM. The CDR3 loop reads CASSRGDEQYF. The CDR3 DNA is TGTGCCAGCAGTAGGGGCGACGAGCAGTACTTC.

This clonotype has more than one count but fewer than ten. The DNA for the CDR3 is TGTGCCAGCAGTTTACGAGGGGGCAGGACGAACACTGAAGCTTTCTTT. Translating gives CASSLRGGRTNTEAFF. This chain joins TRBV27 and TRBJ1-1; 7 bases align to TRBD1. CDR1 is MNHEY and CDR2 is SMNVEV in the germline V gene (reference sequence). V was pared by 2 bases and J by 1 base, with 7 bases of the junction left unmatched. The CDR3 consists of 16 residues.

The V gene is TRBV7-2, the J gene TRBJ1-4; the D is unclear. The V gene's germline CDR1 is SGHTA and CDR2 FQGNSA. The CDR3 loop spans 12 amino acids. Trimming stripped 6 bases from V and 0 bases from J, with 2 bases between. CDR3 protein: CASRPTNEKLFF. The DNA of the CDR3 is TGTGCCAGCAGGCCAACTAATGAAAAACTGTTTTTT.

This clonotype was recorded many times. The genes are TRBV28 and TRBJ1-2, with D maybe TRBD1 (6 bases). V was trimmed by 3 bases and J by 4 bases, leaving 12 bases between them. The CDR3 extends over 14 amino acids. Germline assignment: CDR1 MDHEN and CDR2 SYDVKM. CDR3 region: CASSFGGPSYGYTF. DNA for the CDR3: TGTGCCAGCAGTTTTGGGGGCCCCAGCTATGGCTACACCTTC.

This clonotype was seen repeatedly, ten times or more. This chain connects TRBV25-1 to TRBJ1-1; D is uncertain. Germline CDR1 and CDR2: MGHDK and SYGVNS. This CDR3 region has 11 residues. Trimming removed 6 bases from V and 11 bases from J, with 13 bases in between. In DNA form, the CDR3 reads TGTGCCAGCAGGAGAACCCGGGAGGCTTTCTTT. Translated, it gives CASRRTREAFF.

This clonotype was detected ten times or more. V usage is TRBV5-1 and J usage is TRBJ2-3, with TRBD1 as a possible D gene (5 bases). The CDR3 contains 15 residues. Germline CDR1 is SGHRS and CDR2 is YFSETQ. The ends were cut back, 4 bases at V and 2 bases at J, with 14 bases in the middle. CDR3 residues: CASSPGRGLTDTQYF. CDR3 coding DNA: TGCGCCAGCAGCCCCGGTAGGGGTCTCACAGATACGCAGTATTTT.

A few counts support this clonotype. The chain carries TRBV5-5 and TRBJ2-1, with D perhaps TRBD2 (5 bases). Trimming stripped 2 bases from V and 0 bases from J, with 12 bases between. Looked up from germline, CDR1 is SGHKS and CDR2 is YYEKEE (reference sequence). This CDR3 spans 16 amino acids. DNA of the CDR3: TGTGCCAGCAGCTTTGAGGGTCAGAGCTCCTACAATGAGCAGTTCTTC. Translating gives CASSFEGQSSYNEQFF.

The chain uses TRBV5-6 and TRBJ2-3; no reliable D call. The V end lost 6 bases, the J end lost 4 bases, and 12 bases lay between the germline ends. Germline V gene data show CDR1 as SGHDT and CDR2 as YYEEEE. The CDR3 totals 13 residues. The CDR3 DNA reads as TGTGCCAGCACCTTCCGCCGACCAGATACGCAGTATTTT. Translation: CASTFRRPDTQYF.

This chain links TRBV28 with TRBJ1-1, with 11 nucleotides matching TRBD1. J lost 4 bases, V lost 6 bases, and 7 bases had no gene match. Germline loops: CDR1 MDHEN, CDR2 SYDVKM. This CDR3 has 15 residues. CDR3 loop: CASRHGQGAGTEAFF. CDR3 sequence (DNA): TGTGCCAGCAGGCACGGACAGGGGGCTGGCACTGAAGCTTTCTTT. Based on the CDR3 plus reference TRBV28 and TRBJ1-1, the full variable domain is DVKVTQSSRYLVKRTGEKVFLECVQDMDHENMFWYRQDPGLGLRLIYFSYDVKMKEKGDIPEGYSVSREKKERFSLILESASTNQTSMYLCASRHGQGAGTEAFFGQGTRLTVV.

This clonotype came up many times. The CDR3 reads CASRLVGRKGPYEQYF. CDR3 coding DNA: TGTGCAAGTCGCTTAGTAGGTCGGAAGGGCCCCTACGAGCAGTACTTC. The J gene is TRBJ2-7, the V gene TRBV12-2; TRBD2 reflects the table's D call only, with no check against the DNA. TRBV12-2 is a pseudogene. The CDR3 has 16 residues.

The chain has TRBV28 and TRBJ1-5, with D possibly being TRBD1 (5 bases). Trimming cost V 6 bases and J 0 bases, with 9 bases left between them. This CDR3 spans 14 amino acids. CDR1 is MDHEN and CDR2 is SYDVKM in the germline V gene. The CDR3 region has the DNA TGTGCCAGCAGGCTACAGGTTAGCAATCAGCCCCAGCATTTT. This encodes CASRLQVSNQPQHF.

The rearrangement joins TRBV20-1 to TRBJ1-2, with D unclear. V lost 3 bases and J 5 bases, leaving 10 bases between the germline ends. The length of the CDR3 is 12 residues. Germline loops: CDR1 DFQATT, CDR2 SNEGSKA (reference sequence). CDR3 coding DNA: TGCAGTGCTAGTAGGCTGGATTATGGCTACACCTTC. Translated, it gives CSASRLDYGYTF.

V and J are TRBV28 and TRBJ2-3; possibly TRBD2 for D (6 bases). The CDR3 runs 12 residues. V was shortened by 10 bases and J by 0 bases, with 8 bases between the two germline ends. CDR1 MDHEN and CDR2 SYDVKM come from the germline V gene. CDR3 region: CATGGSTDTQYF. The CDR3 DNA reads TGTGCCACCGGGGGTAGCACAGATACGCAGTATTTT.

This clonotype was counted between two and nine times. The V and J genes are TRBV6-5 and TRBJ1-2; TRBD1 agrees at 8 bases. Germline trimming cut 2 bases from V and 5 bases from J; bases unmatched to any gene: 7. This CDR3 contains 15 residues. Looked up from germline, CDR1 is MNHEY and CDR2 is SVGAGI. The DNA for the CDR3 is TGTGCCAGCAGTTACCAACCACGGACAGGGTATGGCTACACCTTC. Translation: CASSYQPRTGYGYTF.

Remarks on this clonotype: Compared with germline, one end of the junction differs, possibly owing to a read error. The genes are TRBV7-9 and TRBJ2-3, with TRBD2 identical over 15 bases. The CDR3 consists of 19 residues. Germline CDR1 reads SEHNR; CDR2 reads FQNEAQ (reference sequence). The CDR3 DNA is TGTGCCAGCAGCCGGGGACTAGCGGGAGGCCACCGCACCACAGATACGCAGAATTTT. This sequence encodes CASSRGLAGGHRTTDTQNF. The variable domain in full, completed from reference TRBV7-9 and TRBJ2-3, reads DTGVSQNPRHKITKRGQNVTFRCDPISEHNRLYWYRQTLGQGPEFLTYFQNEAQLEKSRLLSDRFSAERPKGSFSTLEIQRTEQGDSAMYLCASSRGLAGGHRTTDTQNFGPGTRLTVL.

This clonotype was observed at least ten times. The chain recombines TRBV4-3 with TRBJ1-3; TRBD1 aligns across 7 bases. V dropped 0 bases and J dropped 2; count of bases not matched to a gene: 1. The CDR3 is made up of 15 amino acids. The germline gives CDR1 LGHNA, CDR2 YSLEER. CDR3 bases: TGCGCCAGCAGCCAAGACGGGACAGCTGGAAACACCATATATTTT. It codes for CASSQDGTAGNTIYF.